These 10 T cell receptor beta chains share one sample of origin, sequenced in a study of regulatory T cells in long-lasting Graves disease. The time point was: newly diagnosed GD, antithyroid drugs for less than 3 months. From PBMCs, RNA was extracted and then used to make the TCR library. With iRepertoire HTBI primers and Arm-PCR of CDR3 regions, TCR beta libraries were built. TCRdb re-called the multiplex PCR reads through MiXCR, storing one row per CDR3 protein. The sample includes roughly 420,000 distinct CDR3 sequences, 15% to 20% of them seen just once. The same sample was also used in a study of T cells in Graves' hyperthyroidism and ophthalmopathy.

Sequenced here: peripheral blood mononuclear cells (PBMCs), sampled at new diagnosis, from a patient treated with antithyroid drugs. These TCRs come from a young woman with Graves disease.

The J gene is TRBJ2-7, the V gene TRBV18; D is unclear. CDR3 length: 14 amino acids. Germline loops: CDR1 KGHSH, CDR2 LQKENI. The ends were cut back, 6 bases at V and 3 bases at J, with 15 bases in the middle. CDR3 protein: CASSPDGSGYEQYF. CDR3 DNA sequence: TGTGCCAGCTCCCCGGACGGGTCGGGCTACGAGCAGTACTTC.

This clonotype was seen at least ten times. The gene calls are TRBV15 and TRBJ2-7; a possible D gene is TRBD1 (5 bases). Germline V gene data show CDR1 as LNHNV and CDR2 as YYDKDF (reference sequence). CDR3 length: 15 residues. The V end lost 2 bases, the J end lost 1 base, and 12 bases lay between the germline ends. CDR3 protein: CATSRIDRESYEQYF. CDR3 bases: TGTGCCACCAGCAGAATCGACAGAGAGTCCTACGAGCAGTACTTC.

Only a few counts were recorded for this clonotype. The rearrangement links TRBV2 to TRBJ2-7, with D perhaps matching TRBD2 (6 bases). Trimming removed 8 bases at V and 1 base at J, with 12 bases between. The germline gives CDR1 SNHLY, CDR2 FYNNEI. The CDR3 is 13 amino acids. CDR3 nucleotides: TGTGCCAGCCGACTAGTATCGTCCTACGAGCAGTACTTC. Its translation is CASRLVSSYEQYF.

This clonotype occurred many times. This chain joins TRBV4-1 and TRBJ2-7; the D call may be TRBD1 or TRBD2 (6 bases each). The CDR3 runs 16 residues. Trimming shortened V by 2 bases and J by 4 bases, and 18 bases separated the two germline ends. Germline V CDR1 and CDR2: MGHRA, YSYEKL. CDR3 loop: CASSQNGLGGRYEQYF. CDR3 nucleotides: TGCGCCAGCAGCCAAAACGGGCTCGGGGGCAGGTACGAGCAGTACTTC.

This chain connects TRBV6-1 to TRBJ1-5, with 7 bases fitting TRBD1. The germline CDR1 and CDR2 sequences are MNHNS and SASEGT. The CDR3 spans 15 residues. The junction had 6 bases not matched to a gene; V was cut back by 5 bases and J by 2 bases. The CDR3 nucleotides read TGTGCCAGCAGTAAACAGGGGTGGGGCAATCAGCCCCAGCATTTT. Protein: CASSKQGWGNQPQHF.

This clonotype has just a few counts. V and J are TRBV29-1 and TRBJ1-1, with a possible D match to TRBD1 (5 bases). The CDR3 spans 12 residues. Germline V gene sequence: CDR1 SQVTM, CDR2 ANQGSEA. V was trimmed by 4 bases and J by 5 bases, leaving 11 bases between them. As DNA, the CDR3 is TGCAGCGTTGTAGGGGAGAGGACTGAAGCTTTCTTT. It specifies CSVVGERTEAFF.

Turning to this clonotype: A single base separates this from a much larger clone, so it may be a read error. This rearrangement joins TRBV5-1 to TRBJ2-1; 7 bases fit TRBD1. With V trimmed by 7 bases and J by 5 bases, 18 bases remained unmatched. Germline CDR1 reads SGHRS; CDR2 reads YFSETQ. This CDR3 contains 17 residues. The CDR3 sequence is CASGSMGTVGDHNEQFF. In nucleotides, the CDR3 is TGCGCCAGCGGCTCAATGGGGACAGTTGGAGATCACAATGAGCAGTTCTTC.

At least ten counts were recorded for this clonotype. The V gene is TRBV6-1, the J gene TRBJ1-3; unclear D gene. Deletions cut 3 bases from V and 0 bases from J, with 12 bases between. Germline V gene data show CDR1 as MNHNS and CDR2 as SASEGT. The CDR3 length is 16 residues. The CDR3 region is CASSDGSGSSGNTIYF. The CDR3 DNA is TGTGCCAGCAGTGACGGGTCGGGATCCTCTGGAAACACCATATATTTT.

A single count supports this clonotype. It may be a read error: a sequence one base away is much more abundant. V usage is TRBV20-1 and J usage is TRBJ2-3; TRBD2 matches 7 bases. The J call may be wrong; the DNA end is better matched by TRBJ2-5. CDR1 is DFQATT and CDR2 is SNEGSKA in the germline V gene (reference sequence). CDR3 length equals 10 residues. CDR3 DNA: TGCAGTGCTGGTCGGGAGGCCCAGTACTTC. Its protein product is CSAGREAQYF.

In its sample, this clonotype was seen many times. The V and J genes are TRBV10-3 and TRBJ1-6; 10 positions agree with TRBD1. Germline lookup yields CDR1 ENHRY and CDR2 SYGVKD. This CDR3 is 14 amino acids long. J was trimmed by 7 bases and V by 7 bases; bases with no gene match: 4. CDR3 nucleotides: TGTGCCATCACTTCGGGACAGGGGAATTCACCCCTCCACTTT. This sequence encodes CAITSGQGNSPLHF.